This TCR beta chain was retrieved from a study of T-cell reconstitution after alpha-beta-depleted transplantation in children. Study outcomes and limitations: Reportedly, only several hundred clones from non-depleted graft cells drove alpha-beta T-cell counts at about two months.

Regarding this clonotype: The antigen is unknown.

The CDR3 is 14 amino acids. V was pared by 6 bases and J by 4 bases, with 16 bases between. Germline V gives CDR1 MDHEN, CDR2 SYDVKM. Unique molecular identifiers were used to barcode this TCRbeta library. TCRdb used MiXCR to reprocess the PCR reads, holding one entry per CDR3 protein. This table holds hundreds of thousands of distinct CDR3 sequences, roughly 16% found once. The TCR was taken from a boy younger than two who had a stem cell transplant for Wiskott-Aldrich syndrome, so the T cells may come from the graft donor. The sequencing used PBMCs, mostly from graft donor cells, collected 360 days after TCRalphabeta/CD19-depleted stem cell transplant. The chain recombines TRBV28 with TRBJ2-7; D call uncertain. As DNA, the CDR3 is TGTGCCAGCAGAGACCCGGCACGACGTTACGAGCAGTACTTC. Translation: CASRDPARRYEQYF.